This T cell receptor (beta chain) emerged from a study of T cell responses to AZD1222 COVID-19 vaccine. This clone was observed a handful of times. Antigen: not known. After removal of 7 bases from V and 4 bases from J, the junction contained 6 bases not matched to a gene. CDR3 length equals 13 residues. Sequenced by immunoSEQ multiplex PCR; TCRdb stores in-frame clones only, minus some. This sample carries 80,000 or so clones, about 90% of them seen once, and the ten largest clones take roughly 4.8%. Study results and caveats: Dominant at 160-218 and 743-854, vaccine-associated CD4 TCRs also spanned spike. Seropositivity was recorded at baseline in only 6 or 7 AZD1222 recipients. Spike-specific TCR breadth and depth both grew after two AZD1222 doses. There were mostly white British donors and more females than males, and clonal diversity was possibly underestimated.

The TCR was taken from an adult in good health. The sample consisted of peripheral blood, taken on day 0 of MenACWY control vaccination. The V call is TRBV12-3 or TRBV12-4, the J call TRBJ1-2; 7 nucleotides match TRBD1. DNA for the CDR3: TGTGCCAGCACCCAACAGGGGCCCTATGGCTACACCTTC. It translates to CASTQQGPYGYTF.